Below, 14 T cell receptor beta chains from the same sample are listed, as sequenced in a study of T cell changes during pregnancy in multiple sclerosis. TCRdb's copy holds only in-frame clones and misses some; the assay was immunoSEQ multiplex PCR. Here the sample spans tens of thousands of clones, 93% being singletons. Sequenced material: peripheral blood, taken after pregnancy. All receptors derive from a female donor with multiple sclerosis, enrolled in a pregnancy study.

The chain employs TRBV28 and TRBJ1-1, with TRBD1 matching over 7 bases. This CDR3 is 15 amino acids long. The ends lost 7 bases at V and 0 bases at J; junction bases unmatched: 8. Germline CDR1 reads MDHEN; CDR2 reads SYDVKM. The CDR3 protein is CASTVDRSMNTEAFF. Here the CDR3 DNA reads TGTGCCAGCACCGTGGACAGGTCCATGAACACTGAAGCTTTCTTT. Looking up the rest from reference TRBV28 and TRBJ1-1 gives the full variable domain: DVKVTQSSRYLVKRTGEKVFLECVQDMDHENMFWYRQDPGLGLRLIYFSYDVKMKEKGDIPEGYSVSREKKERFSLILESASTNQTSMYLCASTVDRSMNTEAFFGQGTRLTVV.

V and J are TRBV19 and TRBJ2-5; 10 nucleotides line up with TRBD1. The V segment lost 6 bases and the J segment 3 bases; nucleotides outside the gene matches: 7. The CDR3 extends over 15 amino acids. Germline lookup yields CDR1 LNHDA and CDR2 SQIVND (reference sequence). The CDR3 region is CASRYAGTGEETQYF. The CDR3 coding sequence is TGTGCCAGTAGATATGCCGGGACAGGGGAAGAGACCCAGTACTTC.

The genes are TRBV7-9 and TRBJ2-2; 7 bases are a match to TRBD1. The CDR3 is 14 residues long. CDR1 SEHNR and CDR2 FQNEAQ come from the germline V gene (reference sequence). Losses at the gene ends were 5 bases for V and 4 bases for J; bases not matched to a gene: 4. The CDR3 spells CASSPQGVTGELFF. CDR3 bases: TGTGCCAGCAGCCCCCAGGGGGTCACCGGGGAGCTGTTTTTT.

This sequence joins TRBV7-9 and TRBJ2-2; TRBD1 agrees at 7 bases. This CDR3 spans 15 amino acids. V dropped 4 bases and J dropped 1; count of bases not matched to a gene: 3. In germline, CDR1 is SEHNR, CDR2 FQNEAQ (reference sequence). Written as DNA, the CDR3 is TGTGCCAGCAGCTCCGGGACAGAGAACACCGGGGAGCTGTTTTTT. Its protein product is CASSSGTENTGELFF.

This rearrangement joins TRBV7-3 to TRBJ1-1; the match to TRBD1 covers 8 bases. CDR1 and CDR2 (germline): SGHTA, FQGTGA. J gave up 1 base and V 0 bases, and 13 bases lay outside the gene matches. The CDR3 is 19 residues long. The CDR3 protein is CASSLTLDREFSENTEAFF. CDR3 sequence (DNA): TGTGCCAGCAGCTTAACCTTGGACAGGGAATTTTCGGAGAACACTGAAGCTTTCTTT.

The V gene is TRBV30, the J gene TRBJ2-6; 7 nucleotides line up with TRBD2. Germline CDR1 and CDR2: GTSNPN and SVGIG (reference sequence). Trimming removed 4 bases from V and 0 bases from J; junction bases left unmatched: 18. This CDR3 contains 20 residues. The CDR3: CAWTSGGGPQSYSGANVLTF. The CDR3 bases are TGTGCCTGGACCTCGGGCGGGGGTCCCCAATCGTACTCTGGGGCCAACGTCCTGACTTTC.

The chain recombines TRBV4-1 with TRBJ2-7; TRBD2 matches at 8 bases. This CDR3 comprises 14 residues. V gave up 3 bases and J gave up 3 bases; unmatched junction bases: 4. The germline V gene has CDR1 MGHRA and CDR2 YSYEKL. Here the CDR3 DNA reads TGCGCCAGCAGCCAGCCGGGACTAGACTACGAGCAGTACTTC. Encoded protein: CASSQPGLDYEQYF.

This chain uses TRBV27 with TRBJ2-3, with 15 bases identical to TRBD2. After removal of 0 bases from V and 6 bases from J, the junction contained 13 bases not matched to a gene. Per the germline V gene, CDR1 is MNHEY and CDR2 is SMNVEV (reference sequence). The CDR3 sequence is 20 residues long. The CDR3 spells CASSLSAYTHGLAGGDTQYF. In nucleotides, the CDR3 is TGTGCCAGCAGTTTATCTGCCTATACCCATGGACTAGCGGGAGGGGATACGCAGTATTTT.

This sequence joins TRBV19 and TRBJ2-7; no clear D. Germline-derived CDR1 and CDR2 are LNHDA and SQIVND (reference sequence). The CDR3 consists of 13 residues. V was pared by 8 bases and J by 3 bases, with 14 bases between. The DNA for the CDR3 is TGTGCCAGTCCAAACCGACTCTACTACGAGCAGTACTTC. This gives the protein CASPNRLYYEQYF.

This clone was detected once. The rearrangement joins TRBV5-4 to TRBJ2-5, with TRBD2 identical over 7 bases. The CDR3 runs 14 residues. CDR1 SGHNT and CDR2 YYREEE come from the germline V gene (reference sequence). V shed 3 bases and J 2 bases; nucleotides not matched to a gene: 4. Here the CDR3 reads CASSWGGRQETQYF. CDR3 sequence (DNA): TGTGCCAGCAGCTGGGGGGGGAGGCAAGAGACCCAGTACTTC.

The CDR3 loop reads CASSALTGVRADTQYF. CDR3 nucleotides: TGCGCCAGCAGCGCGCTGACAGGGGTTAGGGCAGATACGCAGTATTTT. The rearrangement uses TRBV4-1 and TRBJ2-3; the match to TRBD1 covers 8 bases. The length of the CDR3 is 16 residues. The germline CDR1 and CDR2 sequences are MGHRA and YSYEKL. J lost 4 bases, V lost 5 bases, and 11 bases had no gene match.

This chain links TRBV13 with TRBJ1-3; D remains unclear. The germline V gene has CDR1 PRHDT and CDR2 FYEKMQ (reference sequence). This CDR3 contains 13 residues. Trimming shortened V by 8 bases and J by 6 bases, and 14 bases separated the two germline ends. The CDR3 loop reads CASQASPENTIYF. In DNA, the CDR3 is TGTGCCAGCCAGGCCTCACCCGAAAACACCATATATTTT.

This chain links TRBV28 with TRBJ1-2; D unclear. The germline gives CDR1 MDHEN, CDR2 SYDVKM. Trimming stripped 6 bases from V and 4 bases from J, with 18 bases between. This CDR3 has 15 residues. CDR3 amino acids: CASRMTPPRGYGYTF. CDR3 nucleotide sequence: TGTGCCAGCAGGATGACACCACCCCGGGGCTATGGCTACACCTTC.

The chain combines TRBV5-1 with TRBJ2-1; TRBD1 matches at 7 bases. The germline CDR1 and CDR2 sequences are SGHRS and YFSETQ. This CDR3 comprises 17 residues. Trimming removed 2 bases from V and 0 bases from J; junction bases left unmatched: 8. This CDR3 is CASSLPRDSYSYNEQFF. Here the CDR3 DNA reads TGCGCCAGCAGCTTACCTCGGGACAGCTACTCCTACAATGAGCAGTTCTTC.